The 22 T cell receptor beta chains given below trace back to one sample, sequenced in a study of metastatic and nonmetastatic thyroid tumors (dated by TCRdb to 2020 to 2021). Library creation used PCR. TCRdb lists the instrument as Illumina HiSeq 4000. TCRdb reran the public reads through fastp at Q25 and MiXCR, keeping productive beta chains. This sample has 39,000 or so clones in its table, and less than 50% of those were observed once. Around 22% of the sample is taken by the ten largest. No treatment had been received by any patient before thyroid surgery. Sequenced material: tumor tissue. All receptors derive from a male donor with papillary thyroid cancer or a benign thyroid nodule (not recorded which). Some clones in this sample may be carry-over from other donors' samples.

This chain uses TRBV6-1 with TRBJ2-1; 8 bases align to TRBD2. V shed 9 bases, J shed 8 bases, and the junction held 18 bases outside the gene matches. In germline, CDR1 is MNHNS, CDR2 SASEGT. The CDR3 is made up of 16 amino acids. In nucleotides, the CDR3 is TGTGCCAGTCGACGAGTGGTCGCGGGAGGCGACTATGAGCAGTTCTTC. Protein: CASRRVVAGGDYEQFF.

This clone was picked up many times. The J gene is TRBJ2-7, the V gene TRBV27, with D perhaps matching TRBD2 (6 bases). Trimming shortened V by 6 bases and J by 2 bases, and 23 bases separated the two germline ends. The germline V gene encodes CDR1 MNHEY and CDR2 SMNVEV (reference sequence). The CDR3 covers 17 residues. The CDR3 reads CASRILTWRDGAYEQYF. CDR3 bases: TGTGCCAGCAGAATTCTCACTTGGAGGGACGGAGCCTACGAGCAGTACTTC.

The chain carries TRBV4-1 and TRBJ2-5; maybe TRBD1 (5 bases). V was shortened by 0 bases and J by 0 bases, with 8 bases between the two germline ends. This CDR3 region has 15 residues. Per the germline V gene, CDR1 is MGHRA and CDR2 is YSYEKL. The CDR3 DNA sequence: TGCGCCAGCAGCCAAGATAGACAGTACCAAGAGACCCAGTACTTC. Amino acids: CASSQDRQYQETQYF.

The rearrangement links TRBV5-1 to TRBJ2-7; D unclear. The CDR3 runs to 15 residues. Germline CDR1 SGHRS, CDR2 YFSETQ. Trimming pared 4 bases from V and 0 bases from J, leaving 14 bases between. The CDR3 here is CASSEGASSSYEQYF. The CDR3 region has the DNA TGCGCCAGCAGCGAAGGCGCGAGTAGCTCCTACGAGCAGTACTTC.

The J gene is TRBJ2-3, the V gene TRBV5-1; tentatively, D is TRBD2 (5 bases). This CDR3 region has 17 residues. V was shortened by 1 base and J by 2 bases, with 17 bases between the two germline ends. The V gene's germline CDR1 is SGHRS and CDR2 YFSETQ. CDR3 residues: CASSLTSVLASTDTQYF. The CDR3 DNA sequence: TGCGCCAGCAGCTTGACGTCGGTGCTAGCCTCCACAGATACGCAGTATTTT. Filled out from reference TRBV5-1 and TRBJ2-3, the complete variable domain reads KAGVTQTPRYLIKTRGQQVTLSCSPISGHRSVSWYQQTPGQGLQFLFEYFSETQRNKGNFPGRFSGRQFSNSRSEMNVSTLELGDSALYLCASSLTSVLASTDTQYFGPGTRLTVL.

This clone has only a few counts. V usage is TRBV7-2 and J usage is TRBJ2-7; D remains ambiguous. CDR1 and CDR2 (germline): SGHTA, FQGNSA. Trimming shortened V by 1 base and J by 3 bases, and 10 bases separated the two germline ends. CDR3 length: 14 amino acids. The CDR3 DNA reads as TGTGCCAGCAGCTTAGGAGGTGGGCTCTACGAGCAGTACTTC. This translates into CASSLGGGLYEQYF.

The chain has TRBV20-1 and TRBJ2-2; the match to TRBD2 covers 13 bases. Trimming cost V 6 bases and J 6 bases; bases outside gene matches: 7. The CDR3 runs 15 residues. From germline, CDR1 is DFQATT and CDR2 SNEGSKA (reference sequence). CDR3: CSAATGLAGSGELFF. The CDR3 DNA follows: TGCAGTGCCGCCACGGGACTAGCGGGATCCGGGGAGCTGTTTTTT.

This clone turned up a few times. The CDR3, as DNA: TGCAGTGCTAGATGGGGAGGGACGAGCACAGATACGCAGTATTTT. This codes for CSARWGGTSTDTQYF. The rearrangement joins TRBV20-1 to TRBJ2-3; 7 bases align to TRBD2. V lost 2 bases to trimming and J lost 0 bases; unmatched junction nucleotides: 5. CDR3 length equals 15 residues. CDR1 is DFQATT, CDR2 SNEGSKA, per germline (reference sequence).

The chain links TRBV7-9 to TRBJ2-7; D call uncertain. Trimming removed 2 bases at V and 3 bases at J, with 11 bases between. This CDR3 spans 14 amino acids. Germline values: CDR1 SEHNR, CDR2 FQNEAQ (reference sequence). CDR3 residues: CASSLSNQNYEQYF. DNA of the CDR3: TGTGCCAGCAGCTTATCTAACCAAAACTACGAGCAGTACTTC.

The chain has TRBV20-1 and TRBJ2-1; TRBD1 agrees at 7 bases. Trimming removed 5 bases from V and 0 bases from J; junction bases left unmatched: 7. The CDR3 covers 15 residues. Germline lookup yields CDR1 DFQATT and CDR2 SNEGSKA (reference sequence). The chain's CDR3 is CSAPGQTSSYNEQFF. The CDR3 DNA sequence: TGCAGTGCTCCGGGACAGACAAGCTCCTACAATGAGCAGTTCTTC.

This clone has only a few counts. V gene TRBV27 combines with J gene TRBJ1-1, with D hard to call. Germline V gives CDR1 MNHEY, CDR2 SMNVEV (reference sequence). CDR3 size: 13 residues. V lost 8 bases to trimming and J lost 5 bases, with 15 bases between them. The CDR3 DNA reads as TGTGCCAGCGGCTTGCGTGTTAATACTGAAGCTTTCTTT. Protein product: CASGLRVNTEAFF.

The genes are TRBV6-1 and TRBJ1-3; a possible D gene is TRBD1 (6 bases). The CDR3 loop spans 15 amino acids. The germline V gene has CDR1 MNHNS and CDR2 SASEGT. V gave up 7 bases and J gave up 4 bases, with 17 bases separating them. The DNA of the CDR3 is TGTGCCAGCACCCAAGCTGGGGGGGCAGGAAACACCATATATTTT. This encodes CASTQAGGAGNTIYF.

The rearrangement uses TRBV7-2 and TRBJ1-2; maybe TRBD1 (5 bases). This CDR3 is 13 amino acids long. The germline V gene encodes CDR1 SGHTA and CDR2 FQGNSA. Trimming left V 5 bases short and J 0 bases short, with 7 bases between. CDR3 nucleotide sequence: TGTGCCAGCAGCGTGACAGCTAACTATGGCTACACCTTC. Translating gives CASSVTANYGYTF.

The CDR3 DNA reads as TGTGCCAGCAGTGAGGCGGCTAGCGGGAGTATTTACAATGAGCAGTTCTTC. It yields the protein CASSEAASGSIYNEQFF. The chain employs TRBV2 and TRBJ2-1, with TRBD2 identical over 10 bases. Germline V gene data show CDR1 as SNHLY and CDR2 as FYNNEI. V lost 3 bases, J lost 4 bases, and 9 bases stayed unmatched. This CDR3 region has 17 residues.

This clone was seen more than once but under ten times. The chain links TRBV30 to TRBJ2-7; no reliable D call. Per germline, CDR1 GTSNPN and CDR2 SVGIG (reference sequence). The CDR3 is made up of 12 amino acids. Trimming left V 0 bases short and J 6 bases short, with 9 bases between. CDR3 sequence: CAWSVMGIEQYF. The CDR3 nucleotides are TGTGCCTGGAGTGTGATGGGTATCGAGCAGTACTTC.

This clone was observed a handful of times. V is TRBV19 and J is TRBJ1-1; the match to TRBD1 covers 7 bases. V was pared by 6 bases and J by 1 base, with 5 bases of the junction left unmatched. The germline gives CDR1 LNHDA, CDR2 SQIVND (reference sequence). The CDR3 consists of 14 residues. The CDR3 DNA is TGTGCCAGTAGCCGGGACAGAGGGAACACTGAAGCTTTCTTT. Amino acid sequence: CASSRDRGNTEAFF.

The chain has TRBV7-8 and TRBJ1-4, with 8 bases matching TRBD1. Germline V lookup: CDR1 SGHVS, CDR2 FQNEAQ. The CDR3 is 15 residues long. The V gene end was trimmed by 3 bases and the J gene end by 7 bases; junction bases not matched to a gene: 7. This CDR3 reads CASSFRGQVFEKLFF. The CDR3, as DNA: TGTGCCAGCAGCTTTAGGGGACAGGTTTTTGAAAAACTGTTTTTT.

This clone was picked up many times. Within the sample, other DNA sequences also encode this same CDR3. The chain employs TRBV9 and TRBJ1-1; 9 nucleotides match TRBD1. This CDR3 spans 12 amino acids. CDR1 and CDR2 from the germline V gene are SGDLS and YYNGEE. Germline trimming cut 10 bases from V and 1 base from J; bases unmatched to any gene: 2. CDR3 sequence: CASQGANTEAFF. The CDR3 region has the DNA TGTGCCTCACAGGGGGCGAACACTGAAGCTTTCTTT.

The chain couples TRBV6-1 to TRBJ1-5; tentatively, D is TRBD1 (5 bases). Between the trimmed V and J ends, which lost 0 bases and 15 bases, there was a span of 9 bases. Germline CDR1 reads MNHNS; CDR2 reads SASEGT. The CDR3 is 11 residues long. CDR3: CASSEASGRHF. In DNA, the CDR3 is TGTGCCAGCAGTGAAGCGTCAGGGCGGCATTTT.

This chain joins TRBV20-1 and TRBJ2-7; 10 nucleotides agree with TRBD2. The CDR3 has 15 amino acids. Germline CDR1 is DFQATT and CDR2 is SNEGSKA (reference sequence). J was trimmed by 1 base and V by 2 bases; bases with no gene match: 5. The CDR3 coding sequence is TGCAGTGCTAGAAAAGGACTAGCGGCTTCCTACGAGCAGTACTTC. This gives the protein CSARKGLAASYEQYF.

The chain links TRBV30 to TRBJ2-7; 10 nucleotides agree with TRBD2. V was pared by 3 bases and J by 6 bases, with 8 bases of the junction left unmatched. The CDR3 consists of 14 residues. CDR1 GTSNPN and CDR2 SVGIG come from the germline V gene (reference sequence). CDR3 sequence reads: CAWSSGLAGVEQYF. For the CDR3, the DNA is TGTGCCTGGAGCTCGGGGCTAGCGGGAGTCGAGCAGTACTTC.

In its sample, this clone ranks as medium-sized (0.01 to 0.1%). V gene TRBV28 combines with J gene TRBJ1-5; unclear D gene. V gave up 1 base and J gave up 6 bases, with 13 bases separating them. The CDR3 has 15 residues. Germline V gives CDR1 MDHEN, CDR2 SYDVKM. CDR3 sequence: CASSLSLRLSQPQHF. CDR3 in DNA: TGTGCCAGCAGTTTATCCCTCAGACTATCTCAGCCCCAGCATTTT.